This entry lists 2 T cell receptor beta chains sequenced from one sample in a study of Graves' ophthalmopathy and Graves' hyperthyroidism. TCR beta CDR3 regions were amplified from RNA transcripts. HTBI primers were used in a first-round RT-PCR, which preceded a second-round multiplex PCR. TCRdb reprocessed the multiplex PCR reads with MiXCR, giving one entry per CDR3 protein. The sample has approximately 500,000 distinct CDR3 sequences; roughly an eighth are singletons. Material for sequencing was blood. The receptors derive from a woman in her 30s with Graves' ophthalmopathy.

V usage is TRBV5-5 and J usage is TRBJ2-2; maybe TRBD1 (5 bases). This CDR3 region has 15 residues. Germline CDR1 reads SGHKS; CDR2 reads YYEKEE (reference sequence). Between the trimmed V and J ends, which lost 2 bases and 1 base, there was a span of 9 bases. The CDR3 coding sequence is TGTGCCAGCAGCTTTCAGGGATTGAACACCGGGGAGCTGTTTTTT. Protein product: CASSFQGLNTGELFF.

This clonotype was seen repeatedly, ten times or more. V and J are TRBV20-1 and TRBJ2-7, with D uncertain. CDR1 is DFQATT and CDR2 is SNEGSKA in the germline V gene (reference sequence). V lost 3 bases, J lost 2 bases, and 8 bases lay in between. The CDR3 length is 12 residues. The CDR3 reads CSARAATYEQYF. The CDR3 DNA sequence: TGCAGTGCTAGGGCAGCTACCTACGAGCAGTACTTC.